One and the same sample provided the 9 T cell receptor beta chains below, sequenced in a study of early T cells in non-severe SARS-CoV-2 infection. TCRdb reanalysed the 5' RACE reads using MiXCR and keeps one entry per CDR3 protein. The sample includes tens of thousands of distinct CDR3 sequences, 6.6% of them seen just once. Sequencing was carried out using whole blood. These receptors came from an adult who was a healthcare worker with PCR-confirmed SARS-CoV-2 infection or an uninfected control (not recorded which).

This clonotype has at least ten counts. V is TRBV11-2 and J is TRBJ2-3; TRBD1 is a possible D gene (6 bases). The V end lost 0 bases, the J end lost 4 bases, and 11 bases lay between the germline ends. Germline lookup yields CDR1 SGHAT and CDR2 FQNNGV. The CDR3 length is 15 residues. CDR3 nucleotides: TGTGCCAGCAGCTTAGAACAGGGAAACGCAGATACGCAGTATTTT. Translating gives CASSLEQGNADTQYF.

This clonotype was detected a few times. The chain combines TRBV1 with TRBJ2-2; TRBD2, the table's D call, was not compared with the DNA. TRBV1 represents a pseudogene. This CDR3 is built from 16 residues. CDR3 protein: CTSSPRASASHRELFF. The CDR3, as DNA: TGCACCAGCAGCCCCAGAGCTAGCGCCTCGCACCGGGAGCTGTTTTTT.

This clonotype was observed at least ten times. DNA for the CDR3: TGTGCCATCAGTGAGGGCTCAAGAAATGAGCAGTTCTTC. Its translation is CAISEGSRNEQFF. This chain joins TRBV10-3 and TRBJ2-1; D is uncertain. Between the trimmed V and J ends, which lost 2 bases and 7 bases, there was a span of 9 bases. Germline CDR1 ENHRY, CDR2 SYGVKD. This CDR3 spans 13 amino acids.

This clonotype was detected a few times. The chain is built from TRBV29-1 and TRBJ1-1, with no clear D. The CDR3 consists of 15 residues. The V end was cut by 3 bases, the J end by 0 bases, with 14 bases between. Germline values: CDR1 SQVTM, CDR2 ANQGSEA. The CDR3 nucleotides are TGCAGCGTTGATAAAGATGTCGCAATGAACACTGAAGCTTTCTTT. Amino acids: CSVDKDVAMNTEAFF.

This clonotype has a count of ten or more. In nucleotides, the CDR3 is TGTGCCAGCAGCCCACAGGGGGTGGGGTACTGGCAGACCCAGTACTTC. It specifies CASSPQGVGYWQTQYF. The V call is TRBV7-6, the J call TRBJ2-5, with 8 bases fitting TRBD1. V gave up 5 bases and J gave up 6 bases; unmatched junction bases: 14. The CDR3 sequence is 16 residues long. Germline assignment: CDR1 SGHVS and CDR2 FNYEAQ. The whole variable domain, filled in from reference TRBV7-6 and TRBJ2-5, reads GAGVSQSPRYKVTKRGQDVALRCDPISGHVSLYWYRQALGQGPEFLTYFNYEAQQDKSGLPNDRFSAERPEGSISTLTIQRTEQRDSAMYRCASSPQGVGYWQTQYFGPGTRLLVL.

This clonotype was seen ten or more times. This chain uses TRBV20-1 with TRBJ2-7, with D possibly matching TRBD2 (5 bases). Trimming left V 2 bases short and J 0 bases short, with 17 bases between. Germline CDR1 DFQATT, CDR2 SNEGSKA (reference sequence). The CDR3 spans 16 residues. This CDR3 is CSARSHLGSGSYEQYF. CDR3 DNA sequence: TGCAGTGCTAGATCCCATCTGGGGAGCGGCTCCTACGAGCAGTACTTC.

This clonotype was picked up many times. DNA of the CDR3: TGCGCCAGCAGCTCAACCGGGACAGGGTCCGAGCAGTACTTC. Translation: CASSSTGTGSEQYF. The chain links TRBV5-1 to TRBJ2-7, with TRBD1 identical over 9 bases. Losses at the gene ends were 3 bases for V and 6 bases for J; bases not matched to a gene: 7. The CDR3 loop spans 14 amino acids. CDR1 SGHRS and CDR2 YFSETQ come from the germline V gene.

This clonotype has a count of ten or more. CDR3 sequence reads: CASTQAQREGRTFF. The CDR3, as DNA: TGTGCCAGCACCCAGGCCCAGCGGGAGGGCCGGACGTTCTTC. The chain links TRBV28 to TRBJ2-1; 10 bases fit TRBD2. CDR1 and CDR2 (germline): MDHEN, SYDVKM. The CDR3 loop spans 14 amino acids. The trim removed 7 bases at V and 15 bases at J, leaving 15 bases unmatched.

This clonotype was picked up many times. The chain has TRBV7-8 and TRBJ1-1, with a weak D call TRBD1 (6 bases). V was clipped by 5 bases and J by 6 bases, with 16 bases between them. CDR3 length: 14 residues. From germline, CDR1 is SGHVS and CDR2 FQNEAQ. CDR3 amino acids: CASSPLEGVAEAFF. The CDR3 nucleotides are TGTGCCAGCAGCCCCTTAGAGGGGGTGGCTGAAGCTTTCTTT.